Each of the 19 T cell receptor beta chains below was sequenced from the same sample in a study of cytomegalovirus exposure and HLA in healthy donors. This PCR relied on a set of 60 Vbeta primers and 13 Jbeta primers. Generated by immunoSEQ multiplex PCR, the TCRdb table keeps only in-frame clones and is missing some. The sample contains 99,000 or so clones, about 74% of which appear only once. Sample: PBMCs. The receptor source for this set is a man aged 60 to 75 in good health and CMV-seropositive.

In its sample, this clone was seen once. The chain links TRBV5-1 to TRBJ2-2; TRBD2 is a possible D gene (5 bases). Germline lookup yields CDR1 SGHRS and CDR2 YFSETQ. The CDR3 has 14 amino acids. Deletions cut 2 bases from V and 3 bases from J, with 8 bases between. Written as DNA, the CDR3 is TGCGCCAGCAGCTTTGTACTAGACACCGGGGAGCTGTTTTTT. Protein: CASSFVLDTGELFF.

V is TRBV7-3 and J is TRBJ2-7; 8 bases fit TRBD2. The V and J ends lost 5 bases and 7 bases, in that order; junction bases with no gene match: 7. CDR3 size: 13 residues. Germline V gene lookup returns CDR1 SGHTA and CDR2 FQGTGA. In nucleotides, the CDR3 is TGTGCCAGCAGCCCCGGACTAGCTAGTGAGCAGTACTTC. Translation: CASSPGLASEQYF.

In this sample, this clone turned up once. The V call is TRBV30, the J call TRBJ2-7, with TRBD1 matching 11 bases. The CDR3 is 15 amino acids. J gave up 5 bases and V 0 bases, and 6 bases lay outside the gene matches. CDR1 is GTSNPN and CDR2 is SVGIG in the germline V gene (reference sequence). The CDR3 region has the DNA TGTGCCTGGAGTGTCGGGGACAGGGGGTCCAACGAGCAGTACTTC. Translation: CAWSVGDRGSNEQYF.

J is TRBJ2-7 and V is TRBV21-1; TRBD1, the table's D call, was not compared with the DNA. TRBV21-1 is shown as a pseudogene. The CDR3 covers 17 residues. The CDR3 nucleotides read TGTGCCAGCAGCAAAGCGCATAGACAGGCCAGGTCCTACGAGCAGTACTTC. Translating it yields CASSKAHRQARSYEQYF.

In this sample, this clone turned up once. The rearrangement joins TRBV7-9 to TRBJ2-1, with 9 bases matching TRBD2. The germline V gene has CDR1 SEHNR and CDR2 FQNEAQ (reference sequence). The CDR3 totals 16 residues. The V and J ends lost 1 base and 6 bases, in that order; junction bases with no gene match: 7. In DNA form, the CDR3 reads TGTGCCAGCAGCTTAGGCGGGGGGGGTGGACGCAATGAGCAGTTCTTC. Its protein product is CASSLGGGGGRNEQFF.

The chain joins TRBV5-4 to TRBJ2-5; a possible D gene is TRBD2 (6 bases). Near its end, the DNA agrees better with TRBJ2-7, so the J call may be wrong. The length of the CDR3 is 16 residues. Germline CDR1 is SGHNT and CDR2 is YYREEE (reference sequence). The CDR3 is CASSLPGPQGGYEQYF. Here the CDR3 DNA reads TGTGCCAGCAGCCTCCCCGGGCCCCAGGGAGGTTACGAGCAGTACTTC.

This clone was counted between two and nine times. The gene calls are TRBV10-3 and TRBJ1-2, with a tentative D call TRBD1 (5 bases). Germline V lookup: CDR1 ENHRY, CDR2 SYGVKD. This CDR3 contains 14 residues. V lost 2 bases, J lost 3 bases, and 10 bases lay in between. The CDR3 is CAISEATGYYGYTF. CDR3 coding DNA: TGTGCCATCAGTGAGGCAACAGGCTACTATGGCTACACCTTC.

The chain carries TRBV7-3 and TRBJ2-3, with D perhaps matching TRBD1 (5 bases). This CDR3 region has 13 residues. The V end lost 8 bases, the J end lost 2 bases, and 11 bases lay between the germline ends. The V gene's germline CDR1 is SGHTA and CDR2 FQGTGA. The DNA for the CDR3 is TGTGCCAGCCGAAGGGGCCCCACAGATACGCAGTATTTT. It codes for CASRRGPTDTQYF.

The gene calls are TRBV4-2 and TRBJ2-5, with a weak D call TRBD1 (6 bases). CDR3 length equals 16 residues. The germline gives CDR1 LGHNA, CDR2 YNFKEQ. Trimming cost V 4 bases and J 4 bases, with 19 bases left between them. The CDR3 region has the DNA TGTGCCAGCAGCCGAAATCAGGGGCTAGCTCCAGAGACCCAGTACTTC. Translated: CASSRNQGLAPETQYF.

This clone was detected only once. The same CDR3 arises from other DNA sequences in this sample as well. The chain links TRBV7-3 to TRBJ2-1; D is unclear. Germline V lookup: CDR1 SGHTA, CDR2 FQGTGA. V lost 2 bases and J lost 4, with 6 bases in between. The CDR3 is made up of 13 amino acids. This CDR3 is CASSLGLYNEQFF. CDR3 sequence (DNA): TGTGCCAGCAGCTTAGGGCTTTACAATGAGCAGTTCTTC. The full variable domain, completed using reference TRBV7-3 and TRBJ2-1, is GAGVSQTPSNKVTEKGKYVELRCDPISGHTALYWYRQSLGQGPEFLIYFQGTGAADDSGLPNDRFFAVRPEGSVSTLKIQRTERGDSAVYLCASSLGLYNEQFFGPGTRLTVL.

A note on this clone: The junction and the germline gene differ at one end; a read error may be behind it. J is TRBJ1-1 and V is TRBV7-9; the D is unclear. This CDR3 comprises 12 residues. The germline V gene has CDR1 SEHNR and CDR2 FQNEAQ (reference sequence). This CDR3 reads CSSSPTRAEAFF. The CDR3 DNA reads TGTTCCAGCAGCCCCACCCGAGCAGAAGCTTTCTTT.

This sequence joins TRBV7-3 and TRBJ1-6, with D maybe TRBD1 (5 bases). This CDR3 has 15 residues. The germline V and J ends were trimmed by 2 bases and 7 bases, with 12 bases remaining between them. Germline CDR1 SGHTA, CDR2 FQGTGA. The CDR3 protein is CASSLLGGSNSPLHF. The CDR3 region has the DNA TGTGCCAGCAGCTTACTGGGGGGGTCCAATTCACCCCTCCACTTT.

The chain employs TRBV5-1 and TRBJ2-7, with D unclear. The V end lost 7 bases, the J end lost 5 bases, and 4 bases lay between the germline ends. The CDR3 extends over 9 amino acids. Germline V gene data show CDR1 as SGHRS and CDR2 as YFSETQ. CDR3 DNA: TGCGCCAGCCATCACGAGCAGTACTTC. It specifies CASHHEQYF. Drawing the rest from reference TRBV5-1 and TRBJ2-7, the complete variable domain is KAGVTQTPRYLIKTRGQQVTLSCSPISGHRSVSWYQQTPGQGLQFLFEYFSETQRNKGNFPGRFSGRQFSNSRSEMNVSTLELGDSALYLCASHHEQYFGPGTRLTVT.

The CDR3 DNA is TGTGCCAGCAGCCAAGAAGGGAGGGGCTACACCTTC. It encodes CASSQEGRGYTF. The V gene is TRBV14, the J gene TRBJ1-2; D is undetermined. V was shortened by 0 bases and J by 8 bases, with 7 bases between the two germline ends. Germline CDR1 SGHDN, CDR2 FVKESK. The CDR3 extends over 12 amino acids.

A remark on this clone: The same CDR3 also results from other DNA sequences found in this sample. The rearrangement links TRBV6-6 to TRBJ2-7; maybe TRBD1 (5 bases). Per germline, CDR1 MNHNY and CDR2 SVGAGI (reference sequence). This CDR3 has 14 residues. The germline V and J ends were trimmed by 3 bases and 2 bases, with 11 bases remaining between them. The CDR3 region has the DNA TGTGCCAGCAGTTATGCAGGGCGCCCCTACGAGCAGTACTTC. Residues: CASSYAGRPYEQYF.

This clone was counted a few times. This CDR3 reads CASSLAVGAHEQYF. The CDR3 coding sequence is TGCGCCAGCAGCTTGGCCGTGGGGGCTCACGAGCAGTACTTC. The chain is built from TRBV5-1 and TRBJ2-7; D is perhaps TRBD1 (6 bases). The V and J ends lost 0 bases and 5 bases respectively, with 12 bases between them. Germline V lookup: CDR1 SGHRS, CDR2 YFSETQ. CDR3 size: 14 residues.

As DNA, the CDR3 is TGCGCCAGCAGCCAGGCCGGGACTAGCCCCTACGAGCAGTACTTC. As protein: CASSQAGTSPYEQYF. J is TRBJ2-7 and V is TRBV4-1; 9 positions match TRBD2. In germline, CDR1 is MGHRA, CDR2 YSYEKL. J gave up 2 bases and V 3 bases, and 5 bases lay outside the gene matches. There are 15 residues in the CDR3.

This clone has just one count. Other DNA variants within this sample encode the same CDR3. This chain's CDR3 is CASSLGRYGYTF. As DNA, the CDR3 is TGCGCCAGCAGCTTGGGGAGGTATGGCTACACCTTC. The chain has TRBV5-1 and TRBJ1-2; D remains ambiguous. V was cut by 0 bases and J by 5 bases, with 5 bases left in between. Germline V CDR1 and CDR2: SGHRS, YFSETQ. The CDR3 is 12 residues long.

The chain is built from TRBV28 and TRBJ2-7; TRBD1 agrees at 8 bases. Unmatched junction bases numbered 5, after V lost 4 bases and J lost 3 bases. CDR1 and CDR2 from the germline V gene are MDHEN and SYDVKM. The CDR3 has 14 residues. The CDR3, as DNA: TGTGCCAGCAGTTCCCCCGGACAGGGCTACGAGCAGTACTTC. Translation gives CASSSPGQGYEQYF.